Presented here are 5 T cell receptor beta chains from one specimen sequenced in a study of blood T cell repertoires in COVID-19. Sequenced by immunoSEQ multiplex PCR; TCRdb stores in-frame clones only, minus some. The sample consists of over 200,000 clones, nearly 90% of them appearing once. The specimen was PBMCs or T cells enriched from blood (not recorded which). The receptors stem from a man aged 30 to 39 who had been exposed to COVID-19.

The V gene is TRBV7-6, the J gene TRBJ2-1; D perhaps matches TRBD2 (6 bases). V shed 1 base and J shed 7 bases, with 20 bases lying between them. The CDR3 covers 17 residues. Per the germline V gene, CDR1 is SGHVS and CDR2 is FNYEAQ. The CDR3 reads CASSLESRGAKGNEQFF. CDR3 DNA sequence: TGTGCCAGCAGCTTAGAATCGCGGGGTGCTAAGGGGAATGAGCAGTTCTTC.

V and J are TRBV7-9 and TRBJ2-3; possible D gene TRBD1, 5 bases. This CDR3 is 16 amino acids long. V was clipped by 3 bases and J by 2 bases, with 15 bases between them. The germline gives CDR1 SEHNR, CDR2 FQNEAQ (reference sequence). CDR3 loop: CASSLSRDSFTDTQYF. DNA of the CDR3: TGTGCCAGCAGCTTGAGCAGGGATTCTTTCACAGATACGCAGTATTTT.

The chain recombines TRBV27 with TRBJ1-1; the match to TRBD1 covers 10 bases. With V trimmed by 5 bases and J by 3 bases, 9 bases remained unmatched. This CDR3 is 16 amino acids long. Germline V gene data show CDR1 as MNHEY and CDR2 as SMNVEV (reference sequence). CDR3 residues: CASSLLDRGPDTEAFF. CDR3 DNA: TGTGCCAGCAGTCTCCTAGACAGGGGGCCTGACACTGAAGCTTTCTTT.

The chain is built from TRBV9 and TRBJ1-6, with D perhaps TRBD1 (5 bases). V lost 3 bases and J lost 10, with 14 bases in between. The CDR3 is 14 amino acids. From germline, CDR1 is SGDLS and CDR2 YYNGEE. CDR3 nucleotide sequence: TGTGCCAGCAGCGCGGGGGGTGAGAGGTCACCCCTCCACTTT. Translated, it gives CASSAGGERSPLHF. Together with reference TRBV9 and TRBJ1-6, the CDR3 gives the full variable domain: DSGVTQTPKHLITATGQRVTLRCSPRSGDLSVYWYQQSLDQGLQFLIQYYNGEERAKGNILERFSAQQFPDLHSELNLSSLELGDSALYFCASSAGGERSPLHFGNGTRLTVT.

V is TRBV29-1 and J is TRBJ1-1; a possible D gene is TRBD1 (6 bases). The CDR3 has 13 amino acids. The V end lost 2 bases, the J end lost 10 bases, and 17 bases lay between the germline ends. In germline, CDR1 is SQVTM, CDR2 ANQGSEA. CDR3 nucleotide sequence: TGCAGCGTTGAAACACAGGGACATTTTGGAGCTTTCTTT. It encodes CSVETQGHFGAFF.